These T cell receptor beta chains were read from a single sample in a study of blood T cells in healthy people across ages. A single record per CDR3 protein comes from TCRdb applying MiXCR to the 5' RACE reads. Among around 1,900,000 distinct CDR3 sequences, roughly two fifths were seen once, and the ten largest hold roughly 23%. Sequencing input: blood. These receptors originate from a human donor in good health. The CDR3 runs from the conserved cysteine through the conserved F or W. A D gene is named only where the DNA matches it firmly. Clone size is given for some rows only: seen once, a few or many times, or a class if the clone is expanded.

TRBV4-1	TRBJ2-7	NA	NA	CASSQEGVHYEQYF	TGCGCCAGCAGCCAAGAAGGGGTACACTACGAGCAGTACTTC
TRBV7-2	TRBJ1-6	NA	NA	CASSSWTDYNSPLHF	TGTGCCAGCAGCTCATGGACAGACTATAATTCACCCCTCCACTTT
TRBV6-5	TRBJ2-3	NA	NA	CASSVGGALTDTQYF	TGTGCCAGCAGTGTAGGGGGGGCCCTCACAGATACGCAGTATTTT
TRBV20-1	TRBJ2-5	NA	TRBD1	CSATGDRQETQYF	TGCAGTGCTACCGGGGACAGGCAAGAGACCCAGTACTTC
TRBV7-9	TRBJ2-1	many	TRBD2	CASSAGESYNEQFF	TGTGCCAGCAGTGCGGGGGAGTCCTACAATGAGCAGTTCTTC
TRBV15	TRBJ2-1	few	TRBD1	CATSNPGTGVYNEQFF	TGTGCCACCAGCAATCCCGGGACAGGTGTTTACAATGAGCAGTTCTTC
TRBV9	TRBJ1-6	once	TRBD1	CASSAYGQGGNSPLHF	TGTGCCAGCAGCGCGTATGGACAGGGAGGAAATTCACCCCTCCACTTT
TRBV12-5	TRBJ2-3	NA	NA	CASGSLRGPGTDTQYF	TGTGCTAGTGGTTCTCTCAGGGGCCCCGGCACAGATACGCAGTATTTT
TRBV5-1	TRBJ1-5	NA	NA	CASSQSRNQPQHF	TGCGCCAGCAGCCAGAGCCGCAATCAGCCCCAGCATTTT
TRBV7-2	TRBJ2-1	once	NA	CASSSVVGPYNGQFF	TGTGCCAGCAGCTCAGTGGTCGGCCCCTACAATGGGCAGTTCTTC
TRBV7-2	TRBJ2-5	NA	NA	CASSLVSTSPQETQYF	TGTGCCAGCAGCTTAGTGTCGACTAGTCCCCAAGAGACCCAGTACTTC
TRBV13	TRBJ2-3	NA	TRBD2	CASIMFIAGTTDTQYF	TGTGCCAGCATTATGTTCATAGCGGGGACCACAGATACGCAGTATTTT
TRBV7-2	TRBJ1-2	NA	NA	CASSYKGSGYGYTF	TGTGCCAGCAGCTACAAGGGGAGCGGCTATGGCTACACCTTC
TRBV7-9	TRBJ2-1	few	TRBD2	CASSPLPGLARHNEQFF	TGTGCCAGCAGCCCCCTTCCGGGACTAGCGAGACACAATGAGCAGTTCTTC
TRBV5-1	TRBJ2-5	many	NA	CASSFLRGETQYF	TGCGCCAGCAGCTTTTTGAGGGGAGAGACCCAGTACTTC
TRBV2	TRBJ1-5	few	NA	CASSPTDQPQHF	TGTGCCAGCAGCCCGACGGATCAGCCCCAGCATTTT
TRBV28	TRBJ1-2	NA	NA	CASRPPTGVVGYTF	TGTGCCAGCAGGCCGCCTACAGGAGTTGTAGGCTACACCTTC
TRBV6-6	TRBJ2-3	few	NA	CASSSKRAGNTDTQYF	TGTGCCAGCAGTAGCAAGAGAGCCGGGAACACAGATACGCAGTATTTT
TRBV4-1	TRBJ2-2	NA	NA	CASSQEVGELFF	TGCGCCAGCAGCCAAGAGGTCGGGGAGCTGTTTTTT
TRBV7-7	TRBJ2-7	once	TRBD2	CASSWKGTSASYEQYF	TGTGCCAGCAGCTGGAAAGGGACTAGCGCCTCCTACGAGCAGTACTTC
TRBV20-1	TRBJ2-7	NA	TRBD2	CSAGGAPLRGYEQYF	TGCAGTGCCGGGGGGGCACCTCTACGAGGCTACGAGCAGTACTTC
TRBV3-1	TRBJ2-7	few	TRBD1	CASRRTGGTYEQYF	TGTGCCAGCAGACGGACAGGGGGGACCTACGAGCAGTACTTC
TRBV10-3	TRBJ2-3	NA	TRBD1	CAASRGDTQYF	TGTGCCGCCAGCAGGGGGGATACGCAGTATTTT
TRBV5-5	TRBJ2-3	NA	TRBD2	CASSLHWTSGGTDTQYF	TGTGCCAGCAGTTTGCACTGGACTAGCGGGGGCACAGATACGCAGTATTTT
TRBV7-8	TRBJ2-7	few	NA	CASSFVTGYSYEQYF	TGTGCCAGCAGCTTCGTAACAGGTTACTCCTACGAGCAGTACTTC
TRBV24-1	TRBJ1-4	NA	NA	CATSDCPVNSATNEKLFF	TGTGCCACCAGTGATTGCCCCGTAAACTCTGCAACTAATGAAAAACTGTTTTTT
TRBV10-3	TRBJ2-7	NA	TRBD2	CAITSSGTTYEQYF	TGTGCCATCACCTCAAGCGGGACGACCTACGAGCAGTACTTC
TRBV4-3	TRBJ1-4	NA	TRBD1	CASSPRGTGEEKLFF	TGCGCCAGCAGCCCTCGGGGGACAGGGGAGGAAAAACTGTTTTTT
TRBV20-1	TRBJ1-5	NA	TRBD1	CSARNRDRVSNQPQHF	TGCAGTGCTAGAAATAGGGACAGGGTTAGCAATCAGCCCCAGCATTTT